The rows below give T cell receptor beta chains drawn from one sample of a study of T cell repertoires in cytomegalovirus infection. TCRdb redid the calling of the reads with MiXCR, one entry per CDR3 protein. Here the sample spans around 740,000 distinct CDR3 sequences, 35% to 45% being singletons. The specimen sequenced was PBMCs. Source of these receptors: a human donor in good health (CMV status not recorded). Some clones in this sample may be carry-over from other donors' samples. CDR3s include the opening cysteine and the closing phenylalanine or tryptophan. The D gene is left open where the match is weak. The listing skips clone size in some rows; elsewhere it reads once, few, many or a size class.

CDR3 DNA: TGCAGTGCTATTTTACAGGGGAACGGGAGAAACTCCAATTCACCCCTCCACTTT; CDR3 protein: CSAILQGNGRNSNSPLHF; J gene: TRBJ1-6; clone size: .; V gene: TRBV20-1; D gene: TRBD1
CDR3 DNA: TGTGCCAGCAGCCGAGGGACTAGCGGGAGTAAGTCCTACAATGAGCAGTTCTTC; CDR3 protein: CASSRGTSGSKSYNEQFF; J gene: TRBJ2-1; clone size: many; V gene: TRBV7-2; D gene: TRBD2
CDR3 DNA: TGTGCCAGCTCACCATCCGACAGGAACACTGAAGCTTTCTTT; CDR3 protein: CASSPSDRNTEAFF; J gene: TRBJ1-1; clone size: .; V gene: TRBV18; D gene: .
CDR3 DNA: TGTGCCAGCAGTGAGGGGGTACTAGCGGGAGTGGGCACCGGGGAGCTGTTTTTT; CDR3 protein: CASSEGVLAGVGTGELFF; J gene: TRBJ2-2; clone size: few; V gene: TRBV6-1; D gene: TRBD2
CDR3 DNA: TGTGCCAGCACCACCGCGATTGGATTGACTAGCGGTTACAATGAGCAGTTCTTC; CDR3 protein: CASTTAIGLTSGYNEQFF; J gene: TRBJ2-1; clone size: .; V gene: TRBV5-4; D gene: TRBD2
CDR3 DNA: TGTGCCAGTCTTTCTTTGACGGGAGAAGCTTTCTTT; CDR3 protein: CASLSLTGEAFF; J gene: TRBJ1-1; clone size: few; V gene: TRBV7-9; D gene: .
CDR3 DNA: TGTGCCAGCAGCGAATATACAGGGGGCAATCAGCCCCAGCATTTT; CDR3 protein: CASSEYTGGNQPQHF; J gene: TRBJ1-5; clone size: .; V gene: TRBV6-1; D gene: TRBD1
CDR3 DNA: TGTGCCAGCAGCCGATACGGCCCTGAAGCTTTCTTT; CDR3 protein: CASSRYGPEAFF; J gene: TRBJ1-1; clone size: .; V gene: TRBV12-3/TRBV12-4; D gene: .
CDR3 DNA: TGTGCCAGCAGCTCCGGACACTATGAAAAACTGTTTTTT; CDR3 protein: CASSSGHYEKLFF; J gene: TRBJ1-4; clone size: .; V gene: TRBV7-9; D gene: .
CDR3 DNA: TGTGCCAGTAGGAGCGGCGCGGGGGAAATTGTTGAAAAACTGTTTTTT; CDR3 protein: CASRSGAGEIVEKLFF; J gene: TRBJ1-4; clone size: .; V gene: TRBV19; D gene: .
CDR3 DNA: TGCGCCAGCAGCCAAGTTTGGGACAGCAATCAGCCCCAGCATTTT; CDR3 protein: CASSQVWDSNQPQHF; J gene: TRBJ1-5; clone size: .; V gene: TRBV4-1; D gene: .
CDR3 DNA: TGTGCCAGCAGCTTAGGCGCAGGCCACACAGATACGCAGTATTTT; CDR3 protein: CASSLGAGHTDTQYF; J gene: TRBJ2-3; clone size: many; V gene: TRBV7-2; D gene: .
CDR3 DNA: TGCAGTGCGGGAGCTTCCGGGACAGAGAATTCACCCCTCCACTTT; CDR3 protein: CSAGASGTENSPLHF; J gene: TRBJ1-6; clone size: .; V gene: TRBV20-1; D gene: TRBD1
CDR3 DNA: TGTGCCAGCAGCGGAGATCGAGATTATGGGGAGCCCCAGCATTTT; CDR3 protein: CASSGDRDYGEPQHF; J gene: TRBJ1-5; clone size: many; V gene: TRBV7-8; D gene: .
CDR3 DNA: TGTGCCAGCAGCCGACCCTGGGGAGGGGCTGAAGCTTTCTTT; CDR3 protein: CASSRPWGGAEAFF; J gene: TRBJ1-1; clone size: few; V gene: TRBV5-6; D gene: .
CDR3 DNA: TGTGCCAGCAGCTTATGGACAGGGGGCAGGGCCAATCAGCCCCAGCATTTT; CDR3 protein: CASSLWTGGRANQPQHF; J gene: TRBJ1-5; clone size: .; V gene: TRBV7-9; D gene: TRBD1
CDR3 DNA: TGCAGTGCTAAGCGGGAGTTGGGTAATGAGCAGTTCTTC; CDR3 protein: CSAKRELGNEQFF; J gene: TRBJ2-1; clone size: .; V gene: TRBV20-1; D gene: TRBD2
CDR3 DNA: TGTGCCAGCAGGGGGGACAGGGGGTATTCACCGGGTCAGTTCTTC; CDR3 protein: CASRGDRGYSPGQFF; J gene: TRBJ2-1; clone size: .; V gene: TRBV5-6; D gene: TRBD1
CDR3 DNA: TGTGCCTGCAGCTGGGAGTGGGGGGCGCAGTACAATGAGCAGTTCTTC; CDR3 protein: CACSWEWGAQYNEQFF; J gene: TRBJ2-1; clone size: .; V gene: TRBV7-2; D gene: .
CDR3 DNA: TGTGCCAGCAGCCTTGGAAGGACAGTCGCCTACTCCTACGAGCAGTACTTC; CDR3 protein: CASSLGRTVAYSYEQYF; J gene: TRBJ2-7; clone size: many; V gene: TRBV7-2; D gene: .
CDR3 DNA: TGTGCCACCAGTGCCAGGGGTCCCAATGAGCAGTTCTTC; CDR3 protein: CATSARGPNEQFF; J gene: TRBJ2-1; clone size: .; V gene: TRBV24-1; D gene: .
CDR3 DNA: TGTGCCACCAGCAGGGCAGGGGGCCTTGGCGGCTACACCTTC; CDR3 protein: CATSRAGGLGGYTF; J gene: TRBJ1-2; clone size: .; V gene: TRBV15; D gene: TRBD1
CDR3 DNA: TGTGCCAGCAGGACACAAGAAGATACGCAGTATTTT; CDR3 protein: CASRTQEDTQYF; J gene: TRBJ2-3; clone size: .; V gene: TRBV6-5; D gene: .
CDR3 DNA: TGTGCTAGTCGTTCAGATGGGTATGAGCAGTTCTTC; CDR3 protein: CASRSDGYEQFF; J gene: TRBJ2-1; clone size: few; V gene: TRBV12-5; D gene: .
CDR3 DNA: TGTGCCAGCAGCTATCCGGGACAAGGAGTCTTCCATCGGGGCAACACCGGGGAGCTGTTTTTT; CDR3 protein: CASSYPGQGVFHRGNTGELFF; J gene: TRBJ2-2; clone size: few; V gene: TRBV6-8; D gene: .
CDR3 DNA: TGTGCCAGCAGGGCCGGGACAGGGAACACTGAAGCTTTCTTT; CDR3 protein: CASRAGTGNTEAFF; J gene: TRBJ1-1; clone size: many; V gene: TRBV12-3/TRBV12-4; D gene: TRBD1
CDR3 DNA: TGTGCCAGCAGCTTAGCCTTGGTAGGGGGCCAAGAGACCCAGTACTTC; CDR3 protein: CASSLALVGGQETQYF; J gene: TRBJ2-5; clone size: few; V gene: TRBV7-8; D gene: .
CDR3 DNA: TGTGCCAGCAGCCAAGTGACAGAGAACACTGAAGCTTTCTTT; CDR3 protein: CASSQVTENTEAFF; J gene: TRBJ1-1; clone size: many; V gene: TRBV7-6; D gene: .
CDR3 DNA: TGTGCCAGCAGTTTTTATCCGGGGGCGCGTTCTGGGGCCAACGTCCTGACTTTC; CDR3 protein: CASSFYPGARSGANVLTF; J gene: TRBJ2-6; clone size: .; V gene: TRBV12-3/TRBV12-4; D gene: .
CDR3 DNA: TGTGCCAGCAGTGAATTGGACGACTCCTACGAGCAGTACTTC; CDR3 protein: CASSELDDSYEQYF; J gene: TRBJ2-7; clone size: .; V gene: TRBV25-1; D gene: .
CDR3 DNA: TGTGCCAGCAGACTAGCGGGAGGCCCCTACGAGCAGTACTTC; CDR3 protein: CASRLAGGPYEQYF; J gene: TRBJ2-7; clone size: .; V gene: TRBV28; D gene: TRBD2
CDR3 DNA: TGTGCCAGCAGGGCTAGGGGTATTGCTAGCACAGATACGCAGTATTTT; CDR3 protein: CASRARGIASTDTQYF; J gene: TRBJ2-3; clone size: few; V gene: TRBV6-5; D gene: .
CDR3 DNA: TGCAGCGTCCTCCGGACAGGCCTAGGTGAAAAACTGTTTTTT; CDR3 protein: CSVLRTGLGEKLFF; J gene: TRBJ1-4; clone size: .; V gene: TRBV29-1; D gene: TRBD1
CDR3 DNA: TGTGCCAGCAGTCGGCCCCCCTATGGCTACACCTTC; CDR3 protein: CASSRPPYGYTF; J gene: TRBJ1-2; clone size: .; V gene: TRBV28; D gene: .
CDR3 DNA: TGTGCCATCAGTGTAGGGAGGGGGTCCTCCTACGAGCAGTACTTC; CDR3 protein: CAISVGRGSSYEQYF; J gene: TRBJ2-7; clone size: few; V gene: TRBV10-3; D gene: .
CDR3 DNA: TGTGCCGCGACCGCTCACAGGGACTCTGGAAACACCATATATTTT; CDR3 protein: CAATAHRDSGNTIYF; J gene: TRBJ1-3; clone size: .; V gene: TRBV10-3; D gene: .
CDR3 DNA: TGTGCCACCAGCTGGACCACAGGGAGCGCTGAAGCTTTCTTT; CDR3 protein: CATSWTTGSAEAFF; J gene: TRBJ1-1; clone size: .; V gene: TRBV15; D gene: .
CDR3 DNA: TGTGCCAGCAGTCGAGGGACTATCCCAGGTGGGGAGCAGTACTTC; CDR3 protein: CASSRGTIPGGEQYF; J gene: TRBJ2-7; clone size: .; V gene: TRBV6-5; D gene: TRBD2
CDR3 DNA: TGCAGTGCTAGAGGCTGGCTAGCGGGGTACAATGAGCAGTTCTTC; CDR3 protein: CSARGWLAGYNEQFF; J gene: TRBJ2-1; clone size: .; V gene: TRBV20-1; D gene: TRBD2
CDR3 DNA: TGTGCCAGCTCACCACTGGACAGGTTGAACACTGAAGCTTTCTTT; CDR3 protein: CASSPLDRLNTEAFF; J gene: TRBJ1-1; clone size: few; V gene: TRBV18; D gene: TRBD1
CDR3 DNA: TGTGCCAGCAGCTTAGGGTGGGGACGGAATCAGCCCCAGCATTTT; CDR3 protein: CASSLGWGRNQPQHF; J gene: TRBJ1-5; clone size: .; V gene: TRBV7-9; D gene: .
CDR3 DNA: TGTGCCAGTAGTATAGTGCTAGCGGGATCCTACAATGAGCAGTTCTTC; CDR3 protein: CASSIVLAGSYNEQFF; J gene: TRBJ2-1; clone size: .; V gene: TRBV19; D gene: TRBD2
CDR3 DNA: TGCAGCGGGGGACAGGGGCGCGAGCAGTACTTC; CDR3 protein: CSGGQGREQYF; J gene: TRBJ2-7; clone size: .; V gene: TRBV29-1; D gene: TRBD1
CDR3 DNA: TGTGCCAGCAGCTTTCCCCTCGGGGAAAAACTGTTTTTT; CDR3 protein: CASSFPLGEKLFF; J gene: TRBJ1-4; clone size: .; V gene: TRBV7-9; D gene: .
CDR3 DNA: TGTGCCAGTAGTATGCAGGCTCTGACTAGCGGGAACTCCTACGAGCAGTACTTC; CDR3 protein: CASSMQALTSGNSYEQYF; J gene: TRBJ2-7; clone size: .; V gene: TRBV19; D gene: TRBD2